This T cell receptor (beta chain) was retrieved from a study of T cell repertoires in cytomegalovirus infection. Each CDR3 protein gets one entry after TCRdb re-called the reads with MiXCR. The sample holds 65,000 to 95,000 distinct CDR3 sequences, more than 3% seen once. In its sample, this clonotype was seen many times. The germline V gene encodes CDR1 ENHRY and CDR2 SYGVKD. After removal of 5 bases from V and 5 bases from J, the junction contained 5 bases not matched to a gene. The CDR3 extends over 15 amino acids. The rearrangement links TRBV10-3 to TRBJ2-2; 10 bases match TRBD1. The clonotype originates from a human donor in good health (CMV status not recorded). Some clones in this sample may be carry-over from other donors' samples. The sample was PBMCs. CDR3 residues: CAISPGQGRTGELFF. The DNA for the CDR3 is TGTGCCATCAGTCCGGGACAGGGGCGAACCGGGGAGCTGTTTTTT.